The 17 T cell receptor beta chains listed next were all sequenced from one sample in a study of blood T cell repertoires in COVID-19. TCRdb keeps only in-frame clones here, not all; method: immunoSEQ multiplex PCR. Seen here are around 23,000 clones, about 88% observed once, and the top ten hold just under 20%. What was sequenced was peripheral blood. Receptor source: a human donor in a cohort sampled during active COVID-19.

This sequence joins TRBV19 and TRBJ2-1, with 8 nucleotides matching TRBD2. Per germline, CDR1 LNHDA and CDR2 SQIVND (reference sequence). V lost 7 bases and J lost 7; bases outside the gene matches: 12. The CDR3 contains 15 residues. CDR3: CASTSGLAGRNEQFF. CDR3 sequence (DNA): TGTGCCAGTACCTCAGGACTAGCCGGAAGAAATGAGCAGTTCTTC.

Here the CDR3 reads CASSFGQGNEQYF. The CDR3 DNA sequence: TGTGCCAGCAGTTTTGGACAGGGCAACGAGCAGTACTTC. This chain uses TRBV27 with TRBJ2-7, with TRBD1 identical over 8 bases. The germline gives CDR1 MNHEY, CDR2 SMNVEV (reference sequence). CDR3 length: 13 residues. V shed 3 bases and J 5 bases; nucleotides not matched to a gene: 3.

This clone was observed once. The CDR3 region is CASSLGLFNTEAFF. DNA for the CDR3: TGTGCCAGCAGCCTGGGACTTTTCAACACTGAAGCTTTCTTT. This chain connects TRBV5-6 to TRBJ1-1, with D possibly matching TRBD1 (5 bases). The CDR3 loop spans 14 amino acids. CDR1 and CDR2 from the germline V gene are SGHDT and YYEEEE. Between the trimmed V and J ends, which lost 4 bases and 2 bases, there was a span of 12 bases. The entire variable domain, with the rest obtained from reference TRBV5-6 and TRBJ1-1, is as follows: DAGVTQSPTHLIKTRGQQVTLRCSPKSGHDTVSWYQQALGQGPQFIFQYYEEEERQRGNFPDRFSGHQFPNYSSELNVNALLLGDSALYLCASSLGLFNTEAFFGQGTRLTVV.

By proportion, this clone is medium-sized. The chain combines TRBV5-6 with TRBJ2-1; no reliable D call. V lost 2 bases to trimming and J lost 5 bases, with 8 bases between them. Germline V gives CDR1 SGHDT, CDR2 YYEEEE. This CDR3 has 13 residues. The chain's CDR3 is CASSFRRNNEQFF. DNA for the CDR3: TGTGCCAGCAGCTTCCGGAGAAACAATGAGCAGTTCTTC.

The chain carries TRBV7-9 and TRBJ1-2; perhaps TRBD1 as D (6 bases). This CDR3 contains 14 residues. The V end was cut by 5 bases, the J end by 2 bases, with 12 bases between. The germline gives CDR1 SEHNR, CDR2 FQNEAQ (reference sequence). The CDR3 here is CASSRQEVNYGYTF. In DNA form, the CDR3 reads TGTGCCAGCAGCCGACAGGAGGTCAACTATGGCTACACCTTC.

The gene calls are TRBV21-1 and TRBJ2-7; the DNA was not used to check the table's D call, TRBD2. TRBV21-1 is listed as a pseudogene. CDR3 length: 14 amino acids. The CDR3 region has the DNA TGTGCCAGCAGCAAACTAGCGGGGGTGGACGAGCAGTACTTC. It encodes CASSKLAGVDEQYF.

The chain has TRBV5-5 and TRBJ2-5, with D possibly TRBD1 on 6 matching bases. This CDR3 spans 14 amino acids. The germline CDR1 and CDR2 sequences are SGHKS and YYEKEE (reference sequence). V lost 5 bases and J lost 6, with 17 bases in between. CDR3: CASRMIQGAQTQYF. The CDR3 nucleotides are TGTGCCAGCAGAATGATACAGGGCGCGCAGACCCAGTACTTC.

This chain links TRBV6-5 with TRBJ2-2, with D uncertain. Between the trimmed V and J ends, which lost 6 bases and 6 bases, there was a span of 11 bases. This CDR3 comprises 13 residues. Germline loops: CDR1 MNHEY, CDR2 SVGAGI. The CDR3: CASRAPGAGELFF. The CDR3 region has the DNA TGTGCCAGCAGGGCCCCTGGAGCCGGGGAGCTGTTTTTT.

The genes are TRBV20-1 and TRBJ2-6; no clear D gene. This CDR3 has 11 amino acids. The V gene's germline CDR1 is DFQATT and CDR2 SNEGSKA (reference sequence). The V end lost 6 bases, the J end lost 11 bases, and 11 bases lay between the germline ends. The CDR3 region is CSALSDDVLTF. In DNA form, the CDR3 reads TGCAGTGCCCTATCCGATGACGTCCTGACTTTC.

V and J are TRBV7-8 and TRBJ2-1; 7 positions match TRBD2. The V and J ends lost 5 bases and 0 bases, in that order; junction bases with no gene match: 16. The CDR3 spans 19 residues. Germline-derived CDR1 and CDR2 are SGHVS and FQNEAQ. CDR3 bases: TGTGCCAGCAGCCCCAGGAGTGGTCCTAGCGGAAGCTCCTACAATGAGCAGTTCTTC. Translating it yields CASSPRSGPSGSSYNEQFF.

The V gene is TRBV5-4, the J gene TRBJ2-2; D remains ambiguous. The germline gives CDR1 SGHNT, CDR2 YYREEE (reference sequence). The germline V and J ends were trimmed by 2 bases and 4 bases, with 6 bases remaining between them. CDR3 length: 13 amino acids. As DNA, the CDR3 is TGTGCCAGCAGCTTAATTATCACCGGGGAGCTGTTTTTT. Translation gives CASSLIITGELFF.

The genes are TRBV9 and TRBJ1-2; no definite D call. Deletions cut 2 bases from V and 2 bases from J, with 7 bases between. CDR1 SGDLS and CDR2 YYNGEE come from the germline V gene. The CDR3 is 13 residues long. CDR3 protein: CASSVDGNYGYTF. The DNA of the CDR3 is TGTGCCAGCAGCGTCGACGGGAACTATGGCTACACCTTC.

The chain employs TRBV5-4 and TRBJ1-1; D gene ambiguous. From germline, CDR1 is SGHNT and CDR2 YYREEE (reference sequence). V was cut by 0 bases and J by 4 bases, with 10 bases left in between. The CDR3 totals 14 residues. Here the CDR3 reads CASSLAGGITEAFF. DNA for the CDR3: TGTGCCAGCAGCTTGGCCGGCGGGATCACTGAAGCTTTCTTT.

The genes are TRBV3-1 (or the pseudogene TRBV3-2) and TRBJ2-7, with 8 bases aligning to TRBD1. Germline-derived CDR1 and CDR2 are LGHDT and YNNKEL (reference sequence). V dropped 3 bases and J dropped 5; count of bases not matched to a gene: 6. The CDR3 is made up of 14 amino acids. CDR3 amino acids: CASSHLTGEHEQYF. For the CDR3, the DNA is TGTGCCAGCAGCCACCTGACAGGGGAACACGAGCAGTACTTC.

The genes are TRBV6-5 and TRBJ2-2; D might be TRBD1 (5 bases). V was shortened by 7 bases and J by 4 bases, with 7 bases between the two germline ends. Germline-derived CDR1 and CDR2 are MNHEY and SVGAGI. The CDR3 sequence is 12 residues long. The CDR3 loop reads CASKGFTGELFF. DNA of the CDR3: TGTGCCAGCAAGGGGTTCACCGGGGAGCTGTTTTTT.

This clone was recorded once. This chain links TRBV5-1 with TRBJ2-7; D possibly corresponds to TRBD1 (6 bases). V was clipped by 3 bases and J by 3 bases, with 10 bases between them. CDR3 length: 13 amino acids. Germline-derived CDR1 and CDR2 are SGHRS and YFSETQ. CDR3 amino acids: CASSSTGNYEQYF. The DNA of the CDR3 is TGCGCCAGCAGCTCGACAGGAAACTACGAGCAGTACTTC.

The chain joins TRBV7-2 to TRBJ1-2, with 9 positions matching TRBD1. Germline CDR1 SGHTA, CDR2 FQGNSA. The V and J ends lost 5 bases and 13 bases, in that order; junction bases with no gene match: 20. The CDR3 consists of 16 residues. CDR3 sequence (DNA): TGTGCCAGCAGCCTGACCCGGACAGGGGCCGCGCCAACGGGCACCTTC. Its protein is CASSLTRTGAAPTGTF.